The rows below give T cell receptor beta chains drawn from one sample of a study of T cell repertoires and HLA-DP antigens. These receptors lack a known antigen. The protocol was immunoSEQ multiplex PCR, while the TCRdb copy is restricted to in-frame clones and leaves out a portion. This sample yields about 73,000 clones, of which over 75% are seen a single time; approximately 1.4% belongs to the top ten. Sequenced material: CD4+ T cells from PBMCs. These receptors were obtained from a man between 60 and 75 years old in good health and CMV-seronegative. The CDR3 runs from the conserved cysteine through the conserved F or W. The order of the fields is V gene, J gene, clone size, D gene, CDR3 protein, CDR3 DNA. A D gene is named only where the DNA matches it firmly. Some rows mark clone size as missing; the rest say once, few, many or name a class of expanded clone.

TRBV7-9	TRBJ2-1	NA	NA	CASSLRSQRYNEQFF	TGTGCCAGCAGCTTACGGTCCCAGCGGTACAATGAGCAGTTCTTC
TRBV19	TRBJ1-6	NA	TRBD1	CVPGGSVNSPLHF	TGTGTCCCAGGGGGGTCTGTTAATTCACCCCTCCACTTT
TRBV19	TRBJ2-5	NA	TRBD1	CASSSDRGETQYF	TGTGCCAGTAGTAGCGACAGGGGAGAGACCCAGTACTTC
TRBV6-6	TRBJ2-5	NA	NA	CASKGPRPETQYF	TGTGCCAGCAAGGGACCACGGCCGGAGACCCAGTACTTC
TRBV7-9	TRBJ1-1	NA	NA	CASTSGGQAFF	TGTGCCAGCACCTCCGGGGGGCAAGCTTTCTTT
TRBV19	TRBJ1-1	NA	NA	CASSIDLGNRRNTEAFF	TGTGCCAGTAGTATTGATTTGGGCAACAGGAGGAACACTGAAGCTTTCTTT
TRBV29-1	TRBJ2-7	NA	TRBD1	CSVEKGRQGNEQYF	TGCAGCGTTGAGAAAGGGAGACAGGGGAACGAGCAGTACTTC
TRBV18	TRBJ1-2	NA	NA	CASSPPGGAHTF	TGTGCCAGCTCACCACCGGGCGGGGCCCACACCTTC
TRBV5-1	TRBJ1-4	NA	TRBD1	CASSTPGQGNEKLFF	TGCGCCAGCAGCACCCCGGGACAGGGAAATGAAAAACTGTTTTTT
TRBV5-1	TRBJ2-5	NA	NA	CASSLAGKERQETQYF	TGCGCCAGCAGCTTGGCCGGGAAGGAGCGGCAAGAGACCCAGTACTTC
TRBV10-3	TRBJ2-5	NA	TRBD2	CATGLAAQETQYF	TGTGCCACCGGACTAGCTGCGCAAGAGACCCAGTACTTC
TRBV2	TRBJ2-7	NA	TRBD1	CASSAVGQGGEQYF	TGTGCCAGCAGTGCCGTAGGACAGGGAGGCGAGCAGTACTTC
TRBV5-1	TRBJ1-1	NA	TRBD1	CASSPGGGQDIEAFF	TGCGCCAGCAGCCCCGGGGGGGGACAGGACATTGAAGCTTTCTTT
TRBV19	TRBJ2-1	NA	TRBD1	CASSRTGYNEQFF	TGTGCCAGTAGTAGGACAGGGTACAATGAGCAGTTCTTC
TRBV4-3	TRBJ1-2	NA	NA	CASSQDPGSDYGYTF	TGCGCCAGCAGCCAAGATCCGGGGTCCGACTATGGCTACACCTTC
TRBV30	TRBJ1-5	NA	NA	CAWSVRGNQPQHF	TGTGCCTGGAGTGTCCGAGGCAATCAGCCCCAGCATTTT
TRBV28	TRBJ2-2	NA	NA	CASSSEWGRPNTGELFF	TGTGCCAGCAGTTCCGAGTGGGGACGGCCGAACACCGGGGAGCTGTTTTTT
TRBV20-1	TRBJ2-3	NA	NA	CSAPGATQYF	TGCAGTGCTCCCGGGGCGACGCAGTATTTT
TRBV6-5	TRBJ1-1	NA	NA	CASSYEGGGGTEAFF	TGTGCCAGCAGTTACGAGGGAGGGGGGGGCACTGAAGCTTTCTTT
TRBV6-6	TRBJ2-1	once	NA	CASSYSGQQGSYEQFF	TGTGCCAGCAGTTACTCGGGGCAGCAGGGGTCCTATGAGCAGTTCTTC
TRBV7-2	TRBJ2-5	NA	TRBD2	CASSPRLAGKETQYF	TGTGCCAGCAGCCCCCGACTAGCGGGGAAAGAGACCCAGTACTTC
TRBV28	TRBJ2-7	once	TRBD2	CASSLVAERGVREQYF	TGTGCCAGCAGTTTAGTGGCAGAGCGGGGGGTACGGGAGCAGTACTTC